This entry describes one TCR beta chain. Generated by immunoSEQ multiplex PCR, the TCRdb table keeps only in-frame clones and is missing some. The table includes 170,000 or so clones, roughly 87% detected once. CDR1 and CDR2 from the germline V gene are SGHNT and YENEEA. The CDR3 loop spans 14 amino acids. V was cut by 1 base and J by 4 bases, with 7 bases left in between. This record comes from a study of blood T cell repertoires in COVID-19. On the study more broadly: T cells, B-cell-depleted T cells, or PBMCs supplied cDNA or gDNA.

Sequenced sample: PBMCs or T cells enriched from blood (not recorded which). The chain employs TRBV11-3 and TRBJ2-2; D is unclear. The origin of this receptor is a woman aged 50 to 65 who had recovered from COVID-19. CDR3 bases: TGTGCCAGCAGCTTAGGCCGGTTCACCGGGGAGCTGTTTTTT. Its protein product is CASSLGRFTGELFF.